These 3 T cell receptor beta chains were sequenced from one sample in a study of T-cell memory formation after mild COVID-19. Using its own MiXCR run on the 5' RACE reads, TCRdb lists one record per CDR3 protein. The sample comprises 70,000 to 100,000 distinct CDR3 sequences, approximately 13% of which are singletons, and about a quarter rests with the top ten. Sequencing was performed on PBMCs or a T cell subset sorted from them (not recorded which). These receptors were collected from an adult woman who had mild COVID-19 (a few samples of this study predate the infection). Cell type and time point are not known.

This clonotype was observed a few times. The rearrangement uses TRBV7-6 and TRBJ2-1; perhaps TRBD2 as D (5 bases). From germline, CDR1 is SGHVS and CDR2 FNYEAQ. Trimming took 3 bases from V and 12 from J, leaving 15 bases between them. This CDR3 has 13 residues. The DNA for the CDR3 is TGTGCCAGCAGCTTTATCTCCAGCGAGGGGCAGTTCTTC. The encoded protein is CASSFISSEGQFF.

J is TRBJ1-1 and V is TRBV29-1, with D possibly TRBD1 on 5 matching bases. The CDR3 length is 13 residues. The V end was cut by 8 bases, the J end by 0 bases, with 13 bases between. CDR1 and CDR2 from the germline V gene are SQVTM and ANQGSEA. This CDR3 reads CSSRGSMNTEAFF. CDR3 DNA sequence: TGCAGCTCAAGGGGCAGCATGAACACTGAAGCTTTCTTT.

The sample holds a few counts of this clonotype. This chain joins TRBV7-6 and TRBJ2-7, with TRBD1 matching over 12 bases. Trimming cost V 5 bases and J 6 bases; bases outside gene matches: 8. The CDR3 length is 15 residues. Germline values: CDR1 SGHVS, CDR2 FNYEAQ. CDR3 in DNA: TGTGCCAGCAGCCTGCTTGGGACAGGGGGCTCCGAGCAGTACTTC. Translating gives CASSLLGTGGSEQYF.